What follows are 21 T cell receptor beta chains derived from one specimen sequenced in a study of read filtering for tumor transcriptome and immune sequencing. This library used roughly 370 ng RNA and molecular barcoded adaptors spanning alpha/delta and beta/gamma chains. TCRdb passed the reads through MiXCR, listing each CDR3 protein once. This sample carries tens of thousands of distinct CDR3 sequences, around 13% of them seen once, and the ten largest clones take 25% to 35%. Sample: a population of CD138-negative cells sorted from bone marrow. These TCRs come from a donor over 35 with multiple myeloma.

This clonotype was detected many times. The J gene is TRBJ1-2, the V gene TRBV3-1; D is unclear. Germline-derived CDR1 and CDR2 are LGHDT and YNNKEL (reference sequence). The CDR3 has 15 residues. V lost 0 bases and J 4 bases, leaving 12 bases between the germline ends. The CDR3 reads CASSQEPGGTYGYTF. CDR3 in DNA: TGTGCCAGCAGCCAAGAGCCGGGAGGCACCTATGGCTACACCTTC.

This clonotype was recorded many times. The chain joins TRBV29-1 to TRBJ1-1, with 7 bases that match TRBD1. The ends lost 6 bases at V and 0 bases at J; junction bases unmatched: 10. This CDR3 is built from 15 residues. CDR1 and CDR2 from the germline V gene are SQVTM and ANQGSEA. The CDR3 is CSVKETGMMNTEAFF. DNA of the CDR3: TGCAGCGTCAAAGAGACAGGGATGATGAACACTGAAGCTTTCTTT.

This clonotype has a handful of counts. The rearrangement uses TRBV28 and TRBJ2-6; D possibly corresponds to TRBD1 (5 bases). Trimming removed 8 bases at V and 2 bases at J, with 7 bases between. The germline CDR1 and CDR2 sequences are MDHEN and SYDVKM. The CDR3 spans 13 residues. CDR3 sequence reads: CASQGTGANVLTF. CDR3 nucleotides: TGTGCCAGCCAGGGAACTGGGGCCAACGTCCTGACTTTC. Full variable domain (outside the CDR3, taken from reference TRBV28 and TRBJ2-6): DVKVTQSSRYLVKRTGEKVFLECVQDMDHENMFWYRQDPGLGLRLIYFSYDVKMKEKGDIPEGYSVSREKKERFSLILESASTNQTSMYLCASQGTGANVLTFGAGSRLTVL.

This clonotype showed up many times. The chain recombines TRBV11-2 with TRBJ2-1, with D possibly TRBD2 on 5 matching bases. Germline V gene data show CDR1 as SGHAT and CDR2 as FQNNGV. This CDR3 region has 13 residues. Deletions cut 2 bases from V and 16 bases from J, with 18 bases between. The CDR3 sequence is CASSLQLASPLFF. As DNA, the CDR3 is TGTGCCAGCAGCTTACAGCTAGCATCCCCCCTCTTCTTC.

This clonotype has a count of ten or more. The V and J genes are TRBV29-1 and TRBJ1-1; unclear D gene. V lost 7 bases and J 1 base, leaving 13 bases between the germline ends. Germline V gene sequence: CDR1 SQVTM, CDR2 ANQGSEA. The CDR3 totals 13 residues. The CDR3 bases are TGCAGCGCCGAACGAGGTACGAACACTGAAGCTTTCTTT. Translated: CSAERGTNTEAFF.

At least ten counts were recorded for this clonotype. The V and J genes are TRBV11-2 and TRBJ2-3; D unresolved. The germline V and J ends were trimmed by 3 bases and 5 bases, with 9 bases remaining between them. This CDR3 has 13 residues. Germline V CDR1 and CDR2: SGHAT, FQNNGV. The CDR3 protein is CASSFYSQDTQYF. In DNA form, the CDR3 reads TGTGCCAGCAGCTTTTACTCCCAAGATACGCAGTATTTT. The whole variable domain, filled in from reference TRBV11-2 and TRBJ2-3, reads EAGVAQSPRYKIIEKRQSVAFWCNPISGHATLYWYQQILGQGPKLLIQFQNNGVVDDSQLPKDRFSAERLKGVDSTLKIQPAKLEDSAVYLCASSFYSQDTQYFGPGTRLTVL.

This clonotype was found a few times. Possible read error: a much larger clone is one base away. The chain employs TRBV7-9 and TRBJ2-7; weak D call: TRBD2 (7 bases). CDR1 and CDR2 from the germline V gene are SEHNR and FQNEAQ (reference sequence). There are 13 residues in the CDR3. The CDR3 region is CASSSNRDYGQYF. In DNA, the CDR3 is TGTGCCAGCAGCTCAAACAGGGACTACGGGCAGTACTTC.

The sample holds a few counts of this clonotype. A much larger clone lies one base from this, so it may be a read error. The rearrangement uses TRBV5-1 and TRBJ2-1; D not resolved. CDR1 is SGHRS, CDR2 YFSETQ, per germline. The CDR3 loop spans 14 amino acids. CDR3 in amino acids: CASSLGDPYNGQFF. The DNA for the CDR3 is TGCGCCAGCAGCTTGGGGGATCCCTACAATGGGCAGTTCTTC.

This clonotype was counted between two and nine times. A junction end diverges from the germline sequence, so it may reflect a read error. The V and J genes are TRBV5-1 and TRBJ1-3, with 7 positions matching TRBD1. This CDR3 is 15 amino acids long. The germline V gene has CDR1 SGHRS and CDR2 YFSETQ. The CDR3 is CAGRSGQQPGNTIYF. In nucleotides, the CDR3 is TGCGCCGGCAGGTCGGGACAGCAACCTGGAAACACCATATATTTT.

This clonotype was observed at least ten times. The chain employs TRBV7-8 and TRBJ1-1; possible D gene TRBD1, 6 bases. Between the trimmed V and J ends, which lost 5 bases and 6 bases, there was a span of 13 bases. CDR3 length: 13 residues. Germline lookup yields CDR1 SGHVS and CDR2 FQNEAQ. CDR3 loop: CASSLLDRAEAFF. The CDR3 coding sequence is TGTGCCAGCAGCCTCCTGGACAGAGCTGAAGCTTTCTTT.

This clonotype was counted ten times or more. This rearrangement joins TRBV7-3 to TRBJ2-2, with D hard to call. The germline V gene encodes CDR1 SGHTA and CDR2 FQGTGA. V lost 2 bases and J lost 6, with 4 bases in between. CDR3 length: 12 residues. This chain's CDR3 is CASSLVPGELFF. The CDR3 DNA reads as TGTGCCAGCAGCTTAGTTCCCGGGGAGCTGTTTTTT.

This clonotype was found many times. The chain has TRBV29-1 and TRBJ2-7, with TRBD1 matching 10 bases. Germline CDR1 is SQVTM and CDR2 is ANQGSEA. V was clipped by 7 bases and J by 4 bases; unmatched bases: 10. The CDR3 spans 14 residues. For the CDR3, the DNA is TGCAGCGCAGGAGGGACAGGGGATAATTACGAGCAGTACTTC. Amino acids: CSAGGTGDNYEQYF.

By frequency in the sample, this clonotype is medium-sized. The chain carries TRBV20-1 and TRBJ2-1; 9 bases fit TRBD1. CDR1 is DFQATT and CDR2 is SNEGSKA in the germline V gene (reference sequence). The J segment lost 5 bases and the V segment lost 3 bases, leaving 11 bases of the junction unmatched. CDR3 size: 16 residues. CDR3 in DNA: TGCAGTGCTAGCGCCCTGAGGACAGGGGCGAACAATGAGCAGTTCTTC. Translating gives CSASALRTGANNEQFF.

This clonotype was observed a few times. This sequence joins TRBV5-1 and TRBJ1-1, with 7 bases matching TRBD1. CDR3 size: 16 residues. After removal of 5 bases from V and 3 bases from J, the junction contained 13 bases not matched to a gene. Germline CDR1 is SGHRS and CDR2 is YFSETQ. CDR3 in DNA: TGCGCCAGCAGGTTGAGACAGGGACTGCGGGACACTGAAGCTTTCTTT. Protein: CASRLRQGLRDTEAFF.

Notes on this clonotype: A single base separates this from a much larger clone, so it may be a read error. This chain links TRBV20-1 with TRBJ2-5; D is uncertain. CDR3 length: 13 residues. Trimming left V 0 bases short and J 7 bases short, with 12 bases between. CDR1 and CDR2 (germline): DFQATT, SNEGSKA (reference sequence). CDR3 residues: CSAREGILGTQYF. The DNA of the CDR3 is TGCAGTGCTAGAGAGGGCATCCTGGGGACCCAGTACTTC.

For the CDR3, the DNA is TGTGCCGCCCGACCGCAGGGACCGAACACTGAAGCTTTCTTT. It specifies CAARPQGPNTEAFF. The chain has TRBV19 and TRBJ1-1, with a tentative D call TRBD1 (5 bases). The CDR3 consists of 14 residues. Germline values: CDR1 LNHDA, CDR2 SQIVND (reference sequence). Trimming left V 11 bases short and J 1 base short, with 17 bases between.

This clonotype was seen ten or more times. V and J are TRBV20-1 and TRBJ2-7; D is perhaps TRBD1 (6 bases). Looked up from germline, CDR1 is DFQATT and CDR2 is SNEGSKA (reference sequence). The CDR3 is made up of 14 amino acids. The V gene lost 3 bases and the J gene lost 0 bases, with 12 bases spanning the gap. As DNA, the CDR3 is TGCAGTGCTAGGGGGACACCAGACTCCTACGAGCAGTACTTC. Its protein is CSARGTPDSYEQYF.

As to this clonotype: One junction end disagrees with the germline gene, perhaps due to a read error. This rearrangement joins TRBV7-2 to TRBJ2-3; 9 positions match TRBD2. CDR1 and CDR2 (germline): SGHTA, FQGNSA. This CDR3 region has 18 residues. The CDR3 protein is CASIPHRIAGVGTDTQYF. The CDR3, as DNA: TGTGCTAGCATCCCGCACCGTATAGCGGGAGTAGGTACAGATACGCAGTATTTT.

For this clonotype: A much more abundant neighbour one base away suggests this may be a read error. The V gene is TRBV29-1, the J gene TRBJ2-7; either TRBD1 or TRBD2 may supply D (5 bases each). There are 15 residues in the CDR3. V was cut by 1 base and J by 4 bases, with 17 bases left in between. The germline gives CDR1 SQVTM, CDR2 ANQGSEA. The CDR3: CSVEGWQGGSYEQYF. The CDR3 nucleotides read TGCAGCGTTGAAGGATGGCAGGGCGGGTCTTACGAGCAGTACTTC.

This clonotype has at least ten counts. This sequence joins TRBV29-1 and TRBJ2-7; the match to TRBD1 covers 7 bases. Germline V gene lookup returns CDR1 SQVTM and CDR2 ANQGSEA. The CDR3 spans 12 residues. The CDR3 loop is CSARTGPYEQYF. In DNA form, the CDR3 reads TGCAGTGCCCGGACAGGCCCCTACGAGCAGTACTTC.

This clonotype has ten or more counts. The rearrangement uses TRBV7-2 and TRBJ2-3; weak D call: TRBD1 (6 bases). Germline CDR1 is SGHTA and CDR2 is FQGNSA. Trimming took 5 bases from V and 2 from J, leaving 14 bases between them. The CDR3 runs to 15 residues. CDR3 nucleotide sequence: TGTGCCAGCAGCCTACAGGGATGGGCCACAGATACGCAGTATTTT. This encodes CASSLQGWATDTQYF.